The source of this TCR beta chain is a study of T cells in Graves' hyperthyroidism and ophthalmopathy. Study-wide findings and caveats: Median prediction lead before ophthalmopathy onset was 5 to 7 months with the model. Most expanded thyroid clonotypes above 0.001 recurred in blood.

As for this clonotype: No antigen is known for it.

With 5 bases removed from V and 6 bases from J, the gap between germline ends came to 11 bases. Germline V gene lookup returns CDR1 MDHEN and CDR2 SYDVKM. This CDR3 is 12 amino acids long. Amplification of TCR beta CDR3 regions was performed using RNA transcripts as template. A first-round RT-PCR of the TCR CDR3 used the HTBI primer set. MiXCR, run by TCRdb on the multiplex PCR reads, gives a single entry per CDR3 protein. The data contain roughly 750,000 distinct CDR3 sequences, 15% to 20% of them singletons. The gene calls are TRBV28 and TRBJ2-7; possible D gene TRBD1, 7 bases. The clonotype comes from a man aged 18 to 29 with Graves' hyperthyroidism. Sequenced material: blood. The CDR3, as DNA: TGTGCCAGCAGTGATCAGGGGGGCGAGCAGTACTTC. This sequence encodes CASSDQGGEQYF.